The T cell receptor (beta chain) described here comes from a study of early T cells in non-severe SARS-CoV-2 infection. As for the study in general: Sequencing targeted bulk RNA from unsorted whole blood, leaving chains unpaired.

Germline loops: CDR1 KGHSH, CDR2 LQKENI. V lost 3 bases to trimming and J lost 6 bases, with 12 bases between them. The CDR3 has 14 residues. This clonotype showed up many times. Its target is unknown. Study-level findings and limits: Anti-spike CD8 responses were favored by VDJdb matching, which missed private and CD4 specificities.

Molecules of cDNA were individually given unique molecular identifiers that were attached to them. TCRdb re-called the 5' RACE reads with MiXCR, one entry per CDR3 protein. The sample contains 98,000 or so distinct CDR3 sequences, 12% of which appear only once. The receptor was isolated from an adult who was a healthcare worker with PCR-confirmed SARS-CoV-2 infection or an uninfected control (not recorded which). The chain joins TRBV18 to TRBJ2-4; perhaps TRBD2 as D (5 bases). The sequenced sample was whole blood. CDR3 residues: CASSPERARNIQYF. The CDR3 coding sequence is TGTGCCAGCTCACCTGAGAGGGCGAGAAACATTCAGTACTTC.